This T cell receptor beta chain was retrieved from a study of CD8 T cells in Susac syndrome. Findings and caveats of the study: The study conceded that relatively few individuals underwent its TCR sequencing and HLA analysis.

TEMRA cells were FACS-enriched, and CD8+ and CD4+ T cells were isolated negatively. Roughly 0.5 to 1 ug RNA was reverse transcribed with random hexamers. The CDR3 of TCR beta was amplified by immunoSEQ multiplex PCR across 54 Vbeta and 13 Jbeta. MiXCR, applied by TCRdb to the immunoSEQ multiplex PCR reads, yields one record per CDR3 protein. Of under 200,000 distinct CDR3 sequences listed, about 96% are singletons. In the case of this clonotype: The antigen remains undetermined.

Material: CD4+ T cells from PBMCs. This TCR derives from a human donor with Susac syndrome.

CDR3 in DNA: TGTGCCAGCAGACGTGCCGAGACCCATCGGGGAAGTGAGCAGTTCTTC. Its protein is CASRRAETHRGSEQFF. The rearrangement joins TRBV5-6 to TRBJ2-1; maybe TRBD2 (5 bases). CDR3 length: 16 residues. V lost 5 bases to trimming and J lost 9 bases, with 24 bases between them. Germline V gives CDR1 SGHDT, CDR2 YYEEEE.